These 17 T cell receptor beta chains share one sample of origin, sequenced in a study of blood T cell repertoires in COVID-19. Method: immunoSEQ multiplex PCR; TCRdb's copy keeps in-frame clones and lacks some. The table lists fewer than 450,000 clones, 88% of them singletons. Sequenced: peripheral blood. The receptors were sampled from a woman aged 45-65 years with COVID-19, enrolled during active disease.

V and J are TRBV5-4 and TRBJ2-3, with 15 nucleotides matching TRBD2. V lost 4 bases, J lost 4 bases, and 7 bases stayed unmatched. Germline CDR1 and CDR2: SGHNT and YYREEE (reference sequence). The CDR3 covers 17 residues. The CDR3 reads CASSTRTSGGVADTQYF. The CDR3 nucleotides read TGTGCCAGCAGCACCCGGACTAGCGGGGGGGTTGCAGATACGCAGTATTTT.

This sequence joins TRBV27 and TRBJ2-7, with D possibly matching TRBD1 (6 bases). Germline CDR1 and CDR2: MNHEY and SMNVEV (reference sequence). V lost 3 bases and J lost 5, with 17 bases in between. CDR3 length: 15 amino acids. CDR3 sequence reads: CASSFDRRARNEQYF. CDR3 nucleotides: TGTGCCAGCAGTTTTGACAGGAGAGCGCGGAACGAGCAGTACTTC.

V usage is TRBV18 and J usage is TRBJ2-5, with D possibly matching TRBD2 (6 bases). The CDR3 is made up of 14 amino acids. The germline gives CDR1 KGHSH, CDR2 LQKENI. Trimming cost V 4 bases and J 1 base, with 10 bases left between them. The CDR3 sequence: CASSLSGFQETQYF. The DNA for the CDR3 is TGTGCCAGCTCACTAAGCGGGTTCCAAGAGACCCAGTACTTC. Full variable domain (remainder filled in from reference TRBV18 and TRBJ2-5): NAGVMQNPRHLVRRRGQEARLRCSPMKGHSHVYWYRQLPEEGLKFMVYLQKENIIDESGMPKERFSAEFPKEGPSILRIQQVVRGDSAAYFCASSLSGFQETQYFGPGTRLLVL.

The CDR3 sequence: CATSDPGQGANGELFF. The CDR3 DNA reads as TGTGCCACCAGTGACCCCGGACAGGGGGCCAACGGGGAGCTGTTTTTT. The chain recombines TRBV24-1 with TRBJ2-2; 11 nucleotides agree with TRBD1. V gave up 4 bases and J gave up 7 bases; unmatched junction bases: 7. Germline V gene sequence: CDR1 KGHDR, CDR2 SFDVKD. The CDR3 has 16 residues.

Here the CDR3 DNA reads TGTGCCAGTAGCCCGAGATCCTTCGGGGCCCTCCACTTT. The encoded protein is CASSPRSFGALHF. The gene calls are TRBV19 and TRBJ1-6; D is uncertain. V shed 6 bases and J shed 14 bases, with 17 bases lying between them. CDR1 is LNHDA and CDR2 is SQIVND in the germline V gene (reference sequence). CDR3 length: 13 amino acids.

The J gene is TRBJ1-2, the V gene TRBV19, with 12 bases lining up with TRBD1. This CDR3 is 15 amino acids long. Losses at the gene ends were 6 bases for V and 8 bases for J; bases not matched to a gene: 10. Looked up from germline, CDR1 is LNHDA and CDR2 is SQIVND (reference sequence). The CDR3 reads CASSLHRDRGHGYTF. CDR3 sequence (DNA): TGTGCCAGTAGCTTACACCGGGACAGGGGGCACGGCTACACCTTC.

The chain recombines TRBV21-1 with TRBJ2-4; the D call TRBD2 from the table was never checked on the DNA. TRBV21-1 is assigned pseudogene status. CDR3 length equals 15 residues. CDR3 DNA sequence: TGTGCCAGCAATCCGGGGGGGGCGGCCAAAAACATTCAGTACTTC. It codes for CASNPGGAAKNIQYF.

The chain carries TRBV3-1 (or the pseudogene TRBV3-2) and TRBJ1-2; the match to TRBD1 covers 7 bases. The length of the CDR3 is 15 residues. Germline CDR1 and CDR2: LGHDT and YNNKEL (reference sequence). Unmatched junction bases numbered 7, after V lost 5 bases and J lost 1 base. CDR3 sequence (DNA): TGTGCCAGCAGCTACCTAACAGGGGTTAACTATGGCTACACCTTC. This codes for CASSYLTGVNYGYTF.

The chain joins TRBV7-9 to TRBJ1-2; D ambiguous. Deletions cut 1 base from V and 7 bases from J, with 13 bases between. CDR3 length: 14 residues. Germline-derived CDR1 and CDR2 are SEHNR and FQNEAQ (reference sequence). The CDR3 sequence: CASSLGETGIGYTF. CDR3 DNA sequence: TGTGCCAGCAGCTTAGGTGAGACTGGTATTGGCTACACCTTC.

The chain recombines TRBV5-6 with TRBJ1-2; D might be TRBD1 (6 bases). The V end lost 4 bases, the J end lost 5 bases, and 18 bases lay between the germline ends. The CDR3 consists of 15 residues. From germline, CDR1 is SGHDT and CDR2 YYEEEE. This CDR3 reads CASSPAGGSSYGYTF. In DNA, the CDR3 is TGTGCCAGCAGCCCGGCGGGGGGCTCGTCATATGGCTACACCTTC.

This clone was seen only a few times. The chain joins TRBV24-1 to TRBJ1-1; 9 bases match TRBD1. The CDR3 is made up of 14 amino acids. J lost 5 bases, V lost 7 bases, and 7 bases had no gene match. Germline CDR1 reads KGHDR; CDR2 reads SFDVKD. CDR3 in DNA: TGTGCCACCAGGGGGACAGGGATGGAGACTGAAGCTTTCTTT. Its protein product is CATRGTGMETEAFF.

The chain joins TRBV5-8 to TRBJ1-3; TRBD1 matches at 7 bases. The junction had 9 bases not matched to a gene; V was cut back by 5 bases and J by 4 bases. This CDR3 comprises 15 residues. The germline V gene encodes CDR1 SGHTS and CDR2 YDEGEE. Here the CDR3 reads CASRQTGTGGNTIYF. As DNA, the CDR3 is TGTGCCAGCAGACAGACAGGGACTGGCGGAAACACCATATATTTT.

In its sample, this clone was seen a few times. V is TRBV4-2 and J is TRBJ2-3; TRBD2 matches 10 bases. V lost 4 bases and J lost 5; bases outside the gene matches: 9. CDR1 and CDR2 from the germline V gene are LGHNA and YNFKEQ. CDR3 size: 16 residues. CDR3 nucleotide sequence: TGTGCCAGCAGCCCCGGAGTAGCGGGGGGCCTAGATACGCAGTATTTT. This translates into CASSPGVAGGLDTQYF.

This chain links TRBV5-8 with TRBJ1-4; the D is unclear. Germline assignment: CDR1 SGHTS and CDR2 YDEGEE. This CDR3 is 17 amino acids long. V gave up 4 bases and J gave up 0 bases, with 16 bases separating them. In DNA, the CDR3 is TGTGCCAGCAGCGAAGGTAGCCCCTCTGCAACTAATGAAAAACTGTTTTTT. This translates into CASSEGSPSATNEKLFF. The variable domain in full, with the rest retrieved from reference TRBV5-8 and TRBJ1-4, is EAGVTQSPTHLIKTRGQQATLRCSPISGHTSVYWYQQALGLGLQFLLWYDEGEERNRGNFPPRFSGRQFPNYSSELNVNALELEDSALYLCASSEGSPSATNEKLFFGSGTQLSVL.

This chain links TRBV6-5 with TRBJ1-1; D perhaps matches TRBD1 (6 bases). CDR3 length: 15 residues. Germline CDR1 is MNHEY and CDR2 is SVGAGI. V dropped 6 bases and J dropped 2 bases, with 16 bases sitting between them. Here the CDR3 reads CASSRGGEGNTEAFF. DNA of the CDR3: TGTGCCAGCAGCCGAGGGGGAGAGGGAAACACTGAAGCTTTCTTT.

The V gene is TRBV7-9, the J gene TRBJ2-2; maybe TRBD1 (6 bases). Germline V gene lookup returns CDR1 SEHNR and CDR2 FQNEAQ (reference sequence). The CDR3 length is 15 residues. The V and J ends lost 1 base and 5 bases respectively, with 11 bases between them. The CDR3 protein is CASSLGHQGTGELFF. CDR3 coding DNA: TGTGCCAGCAGCTTAGGCCACCAGGGGACCGGGGAGCTGTTTTTT.

The count of this clone is one. This chain links TRBV30 with TRBJ1-5; D may be TRBD1 (5 bases). The V end lost 8 bases, the J end lost 3 bases, and 14 bases lay between the germline ends. The CDR3 sequence is 13 residues long. Germline V gene data show CDR1 as GTSNPN and CDR2 as SVGIG (reference sequence). The CDR3 reads CAVRVGDNQPQHF. In nucleotides, the CDR3 is TGTGCCGTCAGGGTAGGCGACAATCAGCCCCAGCATTTT.